This T cell receptor (beta chain) was sequenced for a study of blood T cell repertoires in COVID-19 (TCRdb year 2020). Background for the entire study: Samples from collaborators originated in the United States, Italy and Spain and spanned both the acute and convalescent phases of COVID-19. Deeply sampled blood TCRbeta repertoires from subjects exposed to, actively infected with, or recovered from COVID-19 were included in the dataset. The repertoires were released in a freely available public database intended as a resource for research on the immune response to SARS-CoV-2. Nearly every sample came with metadata listing a de-identified subject ID, COVID-19 status, age in years and sex. Samples were obtained from the ongoing ImmuneRACE study (first 160 participants) and from roughly 1,300 subjects provided by 6 global collaborators. The material from the prospective study consisted of cDNA or gDNA derived from T cells, B-cell-depleted T cells, or PBMCs. Where available, HLA class I and class II types were obtained from metadata supplied by the sample provider rather than from assay-based typing.

TCRbeta CDR3 regions were amplified from genomic DNA using the immunoSEQ Assay, a bias-controlled multiplex PCR. Per the authors' processing: Nucleated cell counts per sample were estimated from amplification of reference gene primers within the assay. To quantify the absolute abundance of each unique TCRbeta CDR3 rearrangement, sequence reads were collapsed and filtered. For each sample, productive Simpson clonality was calculated as the square root of Simpson's diversity index over productive rearrangements. TCRdb holds this immuneACCESS table with in-frame rearrangements only. Some clones are missing; in checked studies, unresolved V genes explain under half, and the rest has no known cause. That table gives V, J and clone size, and the DNA gave D and trimming. The sample table lists fewer than 450,000 clones, roughly 87% of them with a count of one. The ten largest clones represent roughly 0.94% of the sample.

V and J lose 3 bases and 3 bases, and a span of 11 bases separates them. The CDR3 contains 14 residues, cysteine and phenylalanine counted. Of all the DNA, just the CDR3 is kept, 42 bases in frame from base 1. The germline V gene yields MDHEN for CDR1 and SYDVKM for CDR2. Regarding this clone: Its antigen remains undetermined. Per-nucleotide qualities are absent, and no much larger clonotype sits a single base away.

Participants in the prospective study were aged roughly 18 to 95 years, lived in approximately 26 United States geographic areas, and enrolled through a virtual design. In the prospective study, participants were assigned to cohorts based on the clinical history participants reported in a screening survey and a study questionnaire. For ImmuneRACE Cohort 3, a participant was defined as recovered based on two consecutive negative NP/OP PCR tests, clearance by a healthcare professional, or resolution of symptoms. In the prospective study, whole blood, serum and a nasopharyngeal or oropharyngeal swab were collected from each participant by mobile phlebotomists. Prospective study participants could optionally give additional blood draws and questionnaires over a roughly two-month period. Before DNA extraction, blood samples from the prospective study were shipped at room temperature or frozen. Study-wide conclusions, independent of this receptor: How much clinical and demographic metadata was included differed by source and by participant, and the metadata was provided uncurated.

The sequence links TRBV28 to TRBJ1-2; the D gene is perhaps TRBD1, on 5 matching bases. Material for sequencing was PBMCs or T cells enriched from blood (not recorded which). This clonotype was obtained from a young woman who had recovered from COVID-19. The sequenced DNA: TGTGCCAGCAGTTTCTACCGGGGGGACTATGGCTACACCTTC. The resulting protein is CASSFYRGDYGYTF.